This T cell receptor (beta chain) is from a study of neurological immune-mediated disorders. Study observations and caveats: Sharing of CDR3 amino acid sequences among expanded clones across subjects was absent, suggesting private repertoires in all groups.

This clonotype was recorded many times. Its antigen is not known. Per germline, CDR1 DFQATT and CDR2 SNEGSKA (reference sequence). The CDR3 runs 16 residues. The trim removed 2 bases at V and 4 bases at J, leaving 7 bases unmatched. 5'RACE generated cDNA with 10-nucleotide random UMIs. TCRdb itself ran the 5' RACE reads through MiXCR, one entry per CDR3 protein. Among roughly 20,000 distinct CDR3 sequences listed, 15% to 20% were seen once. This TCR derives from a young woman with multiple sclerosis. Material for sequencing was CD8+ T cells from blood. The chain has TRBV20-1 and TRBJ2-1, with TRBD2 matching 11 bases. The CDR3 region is CSARFSGTSGYNEQFF. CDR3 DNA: TGCAGTGCTAGATTTTCCGGGACTAGCGGATACAATGAGCAGTTCTTC.